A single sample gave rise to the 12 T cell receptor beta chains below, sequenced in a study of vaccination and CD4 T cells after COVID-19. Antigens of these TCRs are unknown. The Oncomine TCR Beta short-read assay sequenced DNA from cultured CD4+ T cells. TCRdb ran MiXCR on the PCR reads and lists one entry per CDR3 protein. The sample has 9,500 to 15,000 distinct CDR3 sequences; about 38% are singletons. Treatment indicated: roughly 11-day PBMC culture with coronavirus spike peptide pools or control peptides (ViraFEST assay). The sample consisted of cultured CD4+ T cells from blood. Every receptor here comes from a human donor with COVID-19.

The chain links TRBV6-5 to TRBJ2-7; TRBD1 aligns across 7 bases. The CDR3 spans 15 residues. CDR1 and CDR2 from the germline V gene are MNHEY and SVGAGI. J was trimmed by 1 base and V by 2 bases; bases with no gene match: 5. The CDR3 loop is CASSYDRESSYEQYF. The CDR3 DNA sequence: TGTGCCAGCAGTTACGACAGGGAATCGTCCTACGAGCAGTACTTC.

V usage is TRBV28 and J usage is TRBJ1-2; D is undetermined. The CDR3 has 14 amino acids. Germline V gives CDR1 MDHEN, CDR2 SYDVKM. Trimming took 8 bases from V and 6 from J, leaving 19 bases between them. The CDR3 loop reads CASGSGYGGDGYTF. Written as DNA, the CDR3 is TGTGCCAGCGGATCGGGGTATGGAGGTGATGGCTACACCTTC.

In DNA, the CDR3 is TGTGCCACCTCCGGGACAGGGGGCATTGAGACCCAGTACTTC. Its protein product is CATSGTGGIETQYF. The chain combines TRBV24-1 with TRBJ2-5; 12 bases line up with TRBD1. CDR3 size: 14 residues. Germline loops: CDR1 KGHDR, CDR2 SFDVKD. Trimming at V came to 9 bases and at J to 5 bases, leaving 6 bases not matched to a gene.

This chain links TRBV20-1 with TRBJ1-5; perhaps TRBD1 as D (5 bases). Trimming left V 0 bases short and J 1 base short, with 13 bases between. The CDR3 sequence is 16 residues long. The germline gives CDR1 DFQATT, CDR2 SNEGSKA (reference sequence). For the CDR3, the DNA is TGCAGTGCTAGAGAATTTGGCAGGACAAGCAATCAGCCCCAGCATTTT. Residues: CSAREFGRTSNQPQHF.

CDR3 nucleotide sequence: TGTGCCGGTGGACGTGGACTAGCGGGGGGCCGACCCCAAGAGACCCAGTACTTC. Its protein product is CAGGRGLAGGRPQETQYF. V is TRBV7-2 and J is TRBJ2-5; 14 bases are a match to TRBD2. The ends lost 11 bases at V and 1 base at J; junction bases unmatched: 15. CDR3 length equals 18 residues. Germline CDR1 SGHTA, CDR2 FQGNSA.

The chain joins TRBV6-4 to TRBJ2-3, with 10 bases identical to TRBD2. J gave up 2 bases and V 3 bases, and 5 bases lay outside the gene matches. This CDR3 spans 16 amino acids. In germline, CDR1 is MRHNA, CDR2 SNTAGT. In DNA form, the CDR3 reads TGTGCCAGCAGTGAGGAAGCGGGGGGGCCCACAGATACGCAGTATTTT. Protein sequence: CASSEEAGGPTDTQYF.

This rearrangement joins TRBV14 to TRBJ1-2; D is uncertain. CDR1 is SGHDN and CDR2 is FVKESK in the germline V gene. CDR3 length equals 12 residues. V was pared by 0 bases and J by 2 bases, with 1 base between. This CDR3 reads CASSQENYGYTF. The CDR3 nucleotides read TGTGCCAGCAGCCAAGAGAACTATGGCTACACCTTC. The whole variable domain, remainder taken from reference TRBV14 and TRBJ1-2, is EAGVTQFPSHSVIEKGQTVTLRCDPISGHDNLYWYRRVMGKEIKFLLHFVKESKQDESGMPNNRFLAERTGGTYSTLKVQPAELEDSGVYFCASSQENYGYTFGSGTRLTVV.

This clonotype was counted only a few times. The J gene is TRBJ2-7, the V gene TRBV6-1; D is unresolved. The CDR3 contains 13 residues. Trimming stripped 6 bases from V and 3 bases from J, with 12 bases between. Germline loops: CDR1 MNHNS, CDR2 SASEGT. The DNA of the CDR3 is TGTGCCAGCAGCTCACCGGGTGGCTACGAGCAGTACTTC. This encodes CASSSPGGYEQYF.

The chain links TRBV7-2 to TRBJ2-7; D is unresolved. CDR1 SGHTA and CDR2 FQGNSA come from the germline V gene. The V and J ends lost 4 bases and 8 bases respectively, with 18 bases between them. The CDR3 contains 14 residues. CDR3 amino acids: CASSSPSPPTKQYF. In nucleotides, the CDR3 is TGTGCCAGCAGCTCCCCCTCACCCCCTACGAAGCAGTACTTC.

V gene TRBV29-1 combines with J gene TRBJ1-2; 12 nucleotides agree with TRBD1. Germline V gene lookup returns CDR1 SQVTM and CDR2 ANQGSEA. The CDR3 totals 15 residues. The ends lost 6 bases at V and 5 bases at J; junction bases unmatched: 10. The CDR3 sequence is CSVDRDRGPPYGYTF. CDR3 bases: TGCAGCGTAGACCGGGACAGGGGGCCCCCTTATGGCTACACCTTC.

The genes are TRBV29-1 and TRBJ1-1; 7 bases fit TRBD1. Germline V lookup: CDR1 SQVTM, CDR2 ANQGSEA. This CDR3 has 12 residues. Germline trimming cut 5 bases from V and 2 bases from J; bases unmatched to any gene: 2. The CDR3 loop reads CSVNRGNTEAFF. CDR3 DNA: TGCAGCGTTAACAGGGGTAACACTGAAGCTTTCTTT.

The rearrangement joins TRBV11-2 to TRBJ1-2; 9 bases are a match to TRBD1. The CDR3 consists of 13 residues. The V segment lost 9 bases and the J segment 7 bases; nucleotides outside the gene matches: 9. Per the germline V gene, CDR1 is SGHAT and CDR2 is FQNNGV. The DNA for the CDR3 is TGTGCCAGGAGCCCGGACAGGGGCGGTGGCTACACCTTC. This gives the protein CARSPDRGGGYTF. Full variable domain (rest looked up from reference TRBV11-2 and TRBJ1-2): EAGVAQSPRYKIIEKRQSVAFWCNPISGHATLYWYQQILGQGPKLLIQFQNNGVVDDSQLPKDRFSAERLKGVDSTLKIQPAKLEDSAVYLCARSPDRGGGYTFGSGTRLTVV.